Reported below is one TCR beta chain. Its antigen remains unknown. This sample was included in a study of brain T cells in children with intractable seizures. Study results and caveats: Patients' HCMV serostatus was unknown; virus specificity rests on CDR3 similarity alone.

V was shortened by 6 bases and J by 6 bases, with 11 bases between the two germline ends. The CDR3 covers 13 residues. Time point defined: blood from clinic visit 5 months post-surgery; TSC patient then seizure free. Sequencing was limited to surgery cases with top T cell transcript signatures in brain tissue. At least one anti-epileptic drug was given before surgery. Clones were read by immunoSEQ multiplex PCR, and TCRdb kept only the in-frame ones, dropping some. The data show hundreds of thousands of clones, more than 85% seen once. This TCR derives from a boy in the first two years of life with tuberous sclerosis and intractable seizures. This rearrangement joins TRBV12-3 or TRBV12-4 to TRBJ2-2; D not certain. The starting material was peripheral blood, obtained roughly 5 months after surgery. The CDR3 loop is CASSRPASGELFF. In DNA, the CDR3 is TGTGCCAGCAGCCGACCCGCCTCCGGGGAGCTGTTTTTT.